These 22 T cell receptor beta chains originate from one sample sequenced in a study of T cells in Graves' hyperthyroidism and ophthalmopathy (dated by TCRdb to between 2017 and 2020). To prepare the library, multiplex PCR was applied. Sequencing instrument: Illumina HiSeq 2000. TCR beta CDR3 regions were amplified from RNA transcripts. For the first round of RT-PCR on the TCR CDR3, the HTBI primer set was used together with the Qiagen OneStep RT-PCR kit. TCRdb took the public reads, trimmed them with fastp at Q25, ran MiXCR for clone calling and kept in-frame beta chains. Rows merge per CDR3 protein into single entries with the most common DNA and genes. This sample has 550,000 to 700,000 distinct CDR3 sequences in its table, and roughly 50% of those were observed once. The ten largest clones capture about 20% of the sample. Sequencing was performed on peripheral blood or thyroid tissue (not recorded which). These receptor sequences come from an adult woman with Graves' disease, either hyperthyroidism or ophthalmopathy (not recorded which).

The sample holds many counts of this clonotype. J is TRBJ1-1 and V is TRBV7-9, with D tentatively TRBD1 (5 bases). Trimming shortened V by 1 base and J by 0 bases, and 6 bases separated the two germline ends. From germline, CDR1 is SEHNR and CDR2 FQNEAQ (reference sequence). The CDR3 totals 14 residues. The CDR3 sequence is CASSLGGVNTEAFF. CDR3 DNA: TGTGCCAGCAGCTTAGGGGGGGTGAACACTGAAGCTTTCTTT.

This clonotype has just one count. The gene calls are TRBV6-1 and TRBJ2-5; tentatively, D is TRBD1 or TRBD2 (5 bases each). V gave up 5 bases and J gave up 4 bases, with 17 bases separating them. CDR1 and CDR2 (germline): MNHNS, SASEGT. The CDR3 has 15 residues. CDR3 in amino acids: CASSPRDPMGETQYF. CDR3 DNA: TGTGCCAGCAGTCCCCGGGACCCCATGGGAGAGACCCAGTACTTC.

The V and J genes are TRBV20-1 and TRBJ2-7; 8 bases are a match to TRBD2. The DNA end is a closer match to TRBJ2-1, so the J assignment may be wrong. CDR1 and CDR2 from the germline V gene are DFQATT and SNEGSKA (reference sequence). The CDR3 is 13 amino acids. The CDR3 reads CSASREGLNEQFF. In nucleotides, the CDR3 is TGCAGTGCTAGTCGGGAGGGCCTCAATGAGCAGTTCTTC.

This rearrangement joins TRBV10-3 to TRBJ1-4, with D perhaps matching TRBD1 (5 bases). The germline V and J ends were trimmed by 3 bases and 6 bases, with 11 bases remaining between them. Germline V gene data show CDR1 as ENHRY and CDR2 as SYGVKD. This CDR3 spans 14 amino acids. CDR3 coding DNA: TGTGCCATCAGTGACCGGACACTTGATGAAAAACTGTTTTTT. The encoded protein is CAISDRTLDEKLFF.

At least ten counts were recorded for this clonotype. The rearrangement joins TRBV12-3 or TRBV12-4 to TRBJ1-4; 7 nucleotides align to TRBD1. The CDR3 loop spans 14 amino acids. V trimming: 6 bases; J trimming: 9 bases; junction bases outside the gene matches: 10. CDR3 nucleotides: TGTGCCAGCAGGGTAGACAGGGTCCGGAAAAAACTGTTTTTT. Its protein is CASRVDRVRKKLFF.

The rearrangement joins TRBV7-8 to TRBJ1-1, with D tentatively TRBD1 (5 bases). V was trimmed by 5 bases and J by 11 bases, leaving 12 bases between them. CDR3 length equals 11 residues. Germline CDR1 and CDR2: SGHVS and FQNEAQ. The CDR3 spells CASSVGTGAFF. DNA for the CDR3: TGTGCCAGCAGCGTCGGGACTGGGGCTTTCTTT. Looking up the rest from reference TRBV7-8 and TRBJ1-1 gives the full variable domain: GAGVSQSPRYKVAKRGQDVALRCDPISGHVSLFWYQQALGQGPEFLTYFQNEAQLDKSGLPSDRFFAERPEGSVSTLKIQRTQQEDSAVYLCASSVGTGAFFGQGTRLTVV.

The chain joins TRBV10-2 to TRBJ2-7; 8 bases fit TRBD2. The CDR3 covers 14 residues. J gave up 0 bases and V 6 bases, and 4 bases lay outside the gene matches. Germline loops: CDR1 WSHSY, CDR2 SAAADI. The CDR3 DNA reads TGCGCCAGCAGGATGACTAGCGTCTCCTACGAGCAGTACTTC. It specifies CASRMTSVSYEQYF.

As concerns this clonotype: A much larger clone differs from this one at a single base, so this may be a read error. The gene calls are TRBV6-5 and TRBJ1-5, with D perhaps matching TRBD1 (6 bases). The CDR3 is made up of 15 amino acids. The germline CDR1 and CDR2 sequences are MNHEY and SVGAGI. CDR3 loop: CASSNSLGGGQPQHF. As DNA, the CDR3 is TGTGCCAGCAGTAACTCGTTGGGGGGCGGTCAGCCCCAGCATTTT.

V usage is TRBV14 and J usage is TRBJ1-1; the D is unclear. The CDR3 sequence is 14 residues long. V lost 1 base to trimming and J lost 6 bases, with 12 bases between them. Germline V CDR1 and CDR2: SGHDN, FVKESK. CDR3 coding DNA: TGTGCCAGCAGCCAAGTTGGTTCTGTTTCTGAAGCTTTCTTT. Translated, it gives CASSQVGSVSEAFF. Filled out from reference TRBV14 and TRBJ1-1, the complete variable domain reads EAGVTQFPSHSVIEKGQTVTLRCDPISGHDNLYWYRRVMGKEIKFLLHFVKESKQDESGMPNNRFLAERTGGTYSTLKVQPAELEDSGVYFCASSQVGSVSEAFFGQGTRLTVV.

This chain joins TRBV20-1 and TRBJ2-7; D not certain. CDR3 length equals 15 residues. Germline CDR1 is DFQATT and CDR2 is SNEGSKA (reference sequence). V was shortened by 1 base and J by 0 bases, with 13 bases between the two germline ends. The CDR3 coding sequence is TGCAGTGCTAGAGGGGTCAGTCAACTCTCCTACGAGCAGTACTTC. Translated, it gives CSARGVSQLSYEQYF.

The V and J genes are TRBV7-9 and TRBJ2-7; the D gene is possibly TRBD1 (5 bases). The CDR3 is 17 amino acids. The V end was cut by 5 bases, the J end by 6 bases, with 26 bases between. In germline, CDR1 is SEHNR, CDR2 FQNEAQ (reference sequence). The DNA of the CDR3 is TGTGCCAGCAGCAAAAGATTGACGGACAATCGTCGAACCGAGCAGTACTTC. Protein: CASSKRLTDNRRTEQYF.

J is TRBJ1-4 and V is TRBV20-1; D unclear. Germline CDR1 DFQATT, CDR2 SNEGSKA (reference sequence). This CDR3 region has 14 residues. Trimming removed 6 bases at V and 7 bases at J, with 18 bases between. The DNA of the CDR3 is TGCAGTGCATCTCCGGGAGCGAATATTGAAAAACTGTTTTTT. It yields the protein CSASPGANIEKLFF.

The J gene is TRBJ2-5, the V gene TRBV19; D gene uncertain. The J call is doubtful: the DNA matches TRBJ2-1 better. This CDR3 contains 13 residues. CDR1 is LNHDA and CDR2 is SQIVND in the germline V gene (reference sequence). In nucleotides, the CDR3 is TGTGCCAGTAGTATTCTTTCGGGCCATGAGCAGTTCTTC. Translated: CASSILSGHEQFF.

The genes are TRBV2 and TRBJ2-2, with 8 bases that match TRBD1. V lost 5 bases to trimming and J lost 5 bases; unmatched junction nucleotides: 10. Germline loops: CDR1 SNHLY, CDR2 FYNNEI. The CDR3 loop spans 16 amino acids. CDR3 residues: CASSLTGGLSTGELFF. CDR3 in DNA: TGTGCCAGCAGTCTCACAGGGGGATTGTCTACCGGGGAGCTGTTTTTT.

The chain employs TRBV2 and TRBJ1-6; no clear D gene. V shed 10 bases and J shed 5 bases, with 12 bases lying between them. The CDR3 length is 13 residues. From germline, CDR1 is SNHLY and CDR2 FYNNEI. The DNA for the CDR3 is TGTGCCACCGCTACAGCAGATAATTCACCCCTCCACTTT. Residues: CATATADNSPLHF.

V usage is TRBV2 and J usage is TRBJ2-5; D call uncertain. V lost 7 bases and J 1 base, leaving 10 bases between the germline ends. The CDR3 is 13 residues long. Germline assignment: CDR1 SNHLY and CDR2 FYNNEI. The CDR3 here is CASTLSGQETQYF. The CDR3 DNA reads as TGTGCCAGCACCCTCTCGGGCCAAGAGACCCAGTACTTC.

In its sample, this clonotype was seen many times. V usage is TRBV25-1 and J usage is TRBJ1-2; possible D gene TRBD1, 5 bases. Germline-derived CDR1 and CDR2 are MGHDK and SYGVNS. The CDR3 loop spans 15 amino acids. V dropped 4 bases and J dropped 2 bases, with 14 bases sitting between them. CDR3 in amino acids: CASSVGGAVNYGYTF. The DNA of the CDR3 is TGTGCCAGCAGTGTAGGTGGGGCGGTGAACTATGGCTACACCTTC.

The chain uses TRBV15 and TRBJ1-4; perhaps TRBD1 as D (5 bases). This CDR3 is 15 amino acids long. Trimming took off 3 bases at V and 10 bases at J, with 18 bases between the two ends. Germline V gene sequence: CDR1 LNHNV, CDR2 YYDKDF (reference sequence). The CDR3 bases are TGTGCCACCAGCAGGCCGGGACGGCCGGAGGGAAAACTGTTTTTT. Translating it yields CATSRPGRPEGKLFF.

The sample holds a few counts of this clonotype. The genes are TRBV20-1 and TRBJ1-3; D not resolved. Trimming removed 1 base from V and 4 bases from J, with 5 bases in between. CDR1 DFQATT and CDR2 SNEGSKA come from the germline V gene (reference sequence). This CDR3 region has 12 residues. CDR3 protein: CSARVLGNTIYF. The DNA for the CDR3 is TGCAGTGCTAGAGTTCTGGGAAACACCATATATTTT.

The J gene is TRBJ2-2, the V gene TRBV7-9, with TRBD2 as a possible D gene (6 bases). Trimming took 5 bases from V and 4 from J, leaving 11 bases between them. Germline CDR1 and CDR2: SEHNR and FQNEAQ (reference sequence). The CDR3 totals 14 residues. CDR3 region: CASSRILATGELFF. Written as DNA, the CDR3 is TGTGCCAGCAGCAGGATACTAGCCACCGGGGAGCTGTTTTTT.

With respect to this clonotype: The conserved closing phenylalanine or tryptophan is absent in this CDR3, likely reflecting a read error. No DNA is shown, since the ends of the CDR3 on it are uncertain; the CDR3 is the one TCRdb lists. The gene calls are TRBV20-1 and TRBJ1-2. The CDR3 region is 12 residues in length, termini included. Germline V gene data show CDR1 as DFQATT and CDR2 as SNEGSKA (reference sequence). CDR3 residues: CSARDLRLAASY.

The chain combines TRBV19 with TRBJ1-1; the D gene is possibly TRBD1 (5 bases). This CDR3 has 14 amino acids. The germline gives CDR1 LNHDA, CDR2 SQIVND (reference sequence). The V gene lost 1 base and the J gene lost 1 base, with 7 bases spanning the gap. CDR3 protein: CASSIVGTNTEAFF. The CDR3 bases are TGTGCCAGTAGTATAGTAGGGACGAACACTGAAGCTTTCTTT.